This is a list of T cell receptor beta chains from one sample in a study of shared clonotypes between healthy human individuals. Data came from immunoSEQ multiplex PCR; TCRdb stores just in-frame clones and leaves some out. The data contain 600,000 to 750,000 clones, more than 70% of them seen just once; the ten biggest clones take up about 1.8%. Sequenced sample: memory CD4+ T cells sorted from blood. The receptors here all came from a woman between 25 and 40 years old in good health. The CDR3 runs from the conserved cysteine through the conserved F or W. The D gene is left open where the match is weak. Clone size is given for some rows only: seen once, a few or many times, or a class if the clone is expanded.

J,V,D,size,DNA,CDR3
TRBJ2-7,TRBV28,.,many,TGTGCCAGCAGTTCCCCCGGACACGGGGCCCCGACTAGGGCCTACGAGCAGTACTTC,CASSSPGHGAPTRAYEQYF
TRBJ1-2,TRBV27,.,few,TGTGCCAGCAGCCCGAGGACAGCTGTTGGCTACACCTTC,CASSPRTAVGYTF
TRBJ1-1,TRBV10-3,.,few,TGTGCCATCAGTTCTCCAGACAGGAAGGGGATCACTGAAGCTTTCTTT,CAISSPDRKGITEAFF
TRBJ2-7,TRBV14,.,few,TGTGCCAGCAGCCCGTCCCTACTCCACTACGAGCAGTACTTC,CASSPSLLHYEQYF
TRBJ2-2,TRBV19,.,few,TGTGCCAGTAGCCTTGGAGTCCAGAACACCGGGGAGCTGTTTTTT,CASSLGVQNTGELFF
TRBJ2-2,TRBV5-1,.,.,TGCGCCAGCAGCTTCCTCGCGGGGAACACCGGGGAGCTGTTTTTT,CASSFLAGNTGELFF
TRBJ2-7,TRBV28,TRBD1,once,TGTGCCAGCACCAAATTCGCCGGGACAGGGATCTACGAGCAGTACTTC,CASTKFAGTGIYEQYF
TRBJ2-4,TRBV28,.,.,TGTGCCAGCACCCAATCGGGGCAGAAAAACATTCAGTACTTC,CASTQSGQKNIQYF
TRBJ2-1,TRBV19,.,.,TGTGCCAGTAACAATCCGGGAGTTGGGCACAATGAGCAGTTCTTC,CASNNPGVGHNEQFF
TRBJ1-4,TRBV5-4,.,.,TGTGCCAGCAGCTTTTTTCGCCAGGGTGAAAAACTGTTTTTT,CASSFFRQGEKLFF